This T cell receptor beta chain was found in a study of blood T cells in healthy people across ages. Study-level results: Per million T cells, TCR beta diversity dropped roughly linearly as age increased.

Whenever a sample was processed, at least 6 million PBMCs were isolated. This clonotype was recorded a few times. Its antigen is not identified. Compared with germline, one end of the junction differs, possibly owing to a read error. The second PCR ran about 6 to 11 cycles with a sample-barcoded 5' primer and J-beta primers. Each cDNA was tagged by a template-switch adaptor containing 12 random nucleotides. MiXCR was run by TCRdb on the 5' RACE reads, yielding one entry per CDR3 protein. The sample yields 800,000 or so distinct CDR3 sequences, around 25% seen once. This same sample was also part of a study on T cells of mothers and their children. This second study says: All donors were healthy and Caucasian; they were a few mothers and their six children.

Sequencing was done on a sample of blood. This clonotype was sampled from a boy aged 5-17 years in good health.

The CDR3 is CASSYWTGLNTEAFF. CDR3 nucleotides: TGTGCCAGCAGCTACTGGACAGGGTTGAACACTGAAGCTTTCTTT. This chain uses TRBV6-6 with TRBJ1-1; TRBD1 aligns across 8 bases. CDR3 length: 15 amino acids. Germline values: CDR1 MNHNY, CDR2 SVGAGI (reference sequence).